This entry describes one TCR beta chain. Germline assignment: CDR1 LGHDT and CDR2 YNNKEL (reference sequence). The CDR3 has 15 amino acids. V lost 3 bases and J 3 bases, leaving 14 bases between the germline ends. Per the original methods: By means of reference gene primer amplification, nucleated cell counts were estimated. Some clones are missing from TCRdb's copy, which holds only in-frame ones; the method was immunoSEQ multiplex PCR. V, J and clone size are taken as reported in that table, and D and trimming were inferred from the DNA itself. Of 200,000 or so clones listed, approximately 84% are singletons. In terms of age and location, participants ranged from roughly 18 to 90 years and lived in under 30 US areas. Assignments of participants to cohorts depended upon their own reported clinical history. Each recovered donor of Cohort 3 presented with two negative PCRs, clearance, or symptom resolution.

The data are from a study of blood T cell repertoires in COVID-19. The J gene is TRBJ1-2, the V gene TRBV3-1 (or the pseudogene TRBV3-2); perhaps TRBD1 as D (5 bases). Sequencing was performed on PBMCs or T cells enriched from blood (not recorded which). This clonotype originated in a man between 60 and 75 years old who had recovered from COVID-19. CDR3 DNA: TGTGCCAGCAGCCATGGTGCAGGGCTTTACTATGGCTACACCTTC. Its protein product is CASSHGAGLYYGYTF.